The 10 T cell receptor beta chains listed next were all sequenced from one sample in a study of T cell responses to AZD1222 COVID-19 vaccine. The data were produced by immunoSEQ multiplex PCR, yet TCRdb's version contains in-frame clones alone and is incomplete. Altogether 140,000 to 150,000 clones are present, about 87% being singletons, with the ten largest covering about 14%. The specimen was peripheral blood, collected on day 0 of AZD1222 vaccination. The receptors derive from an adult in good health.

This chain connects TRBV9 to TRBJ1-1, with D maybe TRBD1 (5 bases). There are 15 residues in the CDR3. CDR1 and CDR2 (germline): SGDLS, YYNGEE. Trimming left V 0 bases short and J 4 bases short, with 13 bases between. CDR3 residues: CASSVERGWGTEAFF. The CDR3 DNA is TGTGCCAGCAGCGTAGAGAGGGGCTGGGGCACTGAAGCTTTCTTT.

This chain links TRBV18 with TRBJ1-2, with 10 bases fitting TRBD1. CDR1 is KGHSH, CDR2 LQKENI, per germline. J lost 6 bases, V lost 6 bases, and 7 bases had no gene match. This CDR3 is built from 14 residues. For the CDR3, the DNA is TGTGCCAGCTCGCCGGGACAGGGGATTCATGGCTACACCTTC. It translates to CASSPGQGIHGYTF.

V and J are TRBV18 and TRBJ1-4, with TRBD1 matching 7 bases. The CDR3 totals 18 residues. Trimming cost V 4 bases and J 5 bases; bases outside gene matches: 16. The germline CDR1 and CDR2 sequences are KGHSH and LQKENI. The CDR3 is CASSLNRPAGTANEKLFF. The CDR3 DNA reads TGTGCCAGCTCACTCAACCGACCCGCCGGGACAGCGAATGAAAAACTGTTTTTT.

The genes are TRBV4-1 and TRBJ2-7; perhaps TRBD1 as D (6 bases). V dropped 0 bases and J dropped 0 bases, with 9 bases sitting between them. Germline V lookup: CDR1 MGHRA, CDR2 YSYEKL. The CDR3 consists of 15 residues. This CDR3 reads CASSQEGGRSYEQYF. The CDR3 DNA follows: TGCGCCAGCAGCCAAGAAGGGGGACGCTCCTACGAGCAGTACTTC.

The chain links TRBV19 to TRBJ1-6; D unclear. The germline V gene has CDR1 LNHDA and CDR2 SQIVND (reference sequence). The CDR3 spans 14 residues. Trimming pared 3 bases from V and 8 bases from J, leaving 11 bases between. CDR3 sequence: CASSMTGDYSPLHF. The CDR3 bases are TGTGCCAGTAGTATGACGGGAGATTATTCACCCCTCCACTTT.

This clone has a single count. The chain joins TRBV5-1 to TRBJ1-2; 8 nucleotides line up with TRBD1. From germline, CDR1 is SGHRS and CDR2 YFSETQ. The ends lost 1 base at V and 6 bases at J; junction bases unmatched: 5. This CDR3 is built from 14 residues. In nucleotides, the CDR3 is TGCGCCAGCAGCTTGACTCAGGGGGCGAATGGCTACACCTTC. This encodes CASSLTQGANGYTF.

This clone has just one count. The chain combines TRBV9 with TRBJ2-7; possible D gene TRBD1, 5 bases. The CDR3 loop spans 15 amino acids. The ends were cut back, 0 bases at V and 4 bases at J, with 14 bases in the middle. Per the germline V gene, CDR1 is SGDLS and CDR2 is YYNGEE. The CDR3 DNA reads TGTGCCAGCAGCGTAGGGCCGGCAGGGATGTACGAGCAGTACTTC. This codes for CASSVGPAGMYEQYF.

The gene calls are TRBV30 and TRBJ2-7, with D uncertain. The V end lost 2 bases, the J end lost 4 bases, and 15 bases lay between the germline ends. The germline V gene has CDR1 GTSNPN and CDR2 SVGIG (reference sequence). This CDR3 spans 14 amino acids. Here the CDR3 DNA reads TGTGCCTGGAGTCGCGACATGATGAGGTACGAGCAGTACTTC. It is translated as CAWSRDMMRYEQYF.

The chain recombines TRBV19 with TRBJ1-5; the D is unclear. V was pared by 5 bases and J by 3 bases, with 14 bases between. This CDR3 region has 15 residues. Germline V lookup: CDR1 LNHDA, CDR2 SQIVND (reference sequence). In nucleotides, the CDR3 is TGTGCCAGTAGTGTAGGGTTAGGGATCAATCAGCCCCAGCATTTT. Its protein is CASSVGLGINQPQHF.

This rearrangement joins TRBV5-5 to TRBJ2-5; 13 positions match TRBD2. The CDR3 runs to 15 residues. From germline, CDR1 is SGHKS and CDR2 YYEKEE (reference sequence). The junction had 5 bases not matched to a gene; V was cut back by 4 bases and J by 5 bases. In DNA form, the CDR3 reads TGTGCCAGCAGCGCCGGACTAGCGGGGGCCGAGACCCAGTACTTC. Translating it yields CASSAGLAGAETQYF.